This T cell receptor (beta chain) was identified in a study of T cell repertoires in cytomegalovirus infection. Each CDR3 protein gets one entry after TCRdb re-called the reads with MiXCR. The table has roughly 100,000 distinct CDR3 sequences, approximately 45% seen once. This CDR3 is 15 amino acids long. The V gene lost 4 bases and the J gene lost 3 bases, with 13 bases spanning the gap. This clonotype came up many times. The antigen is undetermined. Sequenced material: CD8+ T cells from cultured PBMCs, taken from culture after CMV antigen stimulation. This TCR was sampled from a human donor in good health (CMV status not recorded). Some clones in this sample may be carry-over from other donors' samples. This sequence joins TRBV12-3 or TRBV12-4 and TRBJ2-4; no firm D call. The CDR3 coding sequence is TGTGCCAGCAGTTCTAAGATTTGGGGCAAAAACATTCAGTACTTC. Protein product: CASSSKIWGKNIQYF.